One and the same sample provided the 5 T cell receptor beta chains below, sequenced in a study of T-cell memory formation after mild COVID-19. Each CDR3 protein gets one entry after TCRdb re-called the 5' RACE reads with MiXCR. Of roughly 500,000 distinct CDR3 sequences listed, about a fifth are singletons. Sequencing used PBMCs or a T cell subset sorted from them (not recorded which). The receptors stem from an adult woman who had mild COVID-19 (a few samples of this study predate the infection). Cell type and time point are not known.

This clonotype was counted only a few times. This chain connects TRBV5-1 to TRBJ2-7; D not certain. V lost 2 bases and J 2 bases, leaving 17 bases between the germline ends. CDR1 SGHRS and CDR2 YFSETQ come from the germline V gene. The CDR3 loop spans 16 amino acids. The chain's CDR3 is CASSLNFPGPTYEQYF. In DNA, the CDR3 is TGCGCCAGCAGCTTAAATTTCCCGGGTCCAACCTACGAGCAGTACTTC.

This clonotype showed up just a few times. The genes are TRBV12-5 and TRBJ2-3; D is unclear. V was pared by 1 base and J by 0 bases, with 14 bases between. Per germline, CDR1 LGHNT and CDR2 FRNRAP. This CDR3 is built from 17 residues. CDR3 in amino acids: CASGLALHESSTDTQYF. CDR3 DNA: TGTGCTAGTGGTTTGGCCCTACACGAAAGTAGCACAGATACGCAGTATTTT.

This clonotype was observed a handful of times. J is TRBJ1-6 and V is TRBV2; D not resolved. CDR1 and CDR2 from the germline V gene are SNHLY and FYNNEI. The germline V and J ends were trimmed by 2 bases and 10 bases, with 15 bases remaining between them. The length of the CDR3 is 15 residues. The CDR3 reads CASSEWQAGVSPLHF. The CDR3, as DNA: TGTGCCAGCAGTGAATGGCAGGCCGGCGTCTCACCCCTCCACTTT.

Only a few counts were recorded for this clonotype. V and J are TRBV25-1 and TRBJ2-7; D remains unclear. Germline V CDR1 and CDR2: MGHDK, SYGVNS. V was trimmed by 3 bases and J by 6 bases, leaving 3 bases between them. The CDR3 consists of 10 residues. The DNA for the CDR3 is TGTGCCAGCAGTGACCGCGAGCAGTACTTC. Amino acid sequence: CASSDREQYF.

This clonotype was counted between two and nine times. The chain carries TRBV6-5 and TRBJ1-2; tentative D call: TRBD1 (6 bases). The CDR3 is 15 residues long. The germline CDR1 and CDR2 sequences are MNHEY and SVGAGI. Trimming removed 1 base at V and 2 bases at J, with 11 bases between. The CDR3 reads CASSYFGQTNYGYTF. In DNA, the CDR3 is TGTGCCAGCAGTTACTTTGGACAGACCAACTATGGCTACACCTTC.